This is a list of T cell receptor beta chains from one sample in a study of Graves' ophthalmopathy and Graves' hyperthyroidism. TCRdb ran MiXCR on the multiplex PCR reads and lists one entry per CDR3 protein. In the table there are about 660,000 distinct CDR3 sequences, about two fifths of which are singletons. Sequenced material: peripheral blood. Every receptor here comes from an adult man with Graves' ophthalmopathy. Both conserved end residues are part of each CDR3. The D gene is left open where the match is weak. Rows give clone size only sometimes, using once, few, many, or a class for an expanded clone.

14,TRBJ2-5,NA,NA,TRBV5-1,CASSPIQDQETQYF,TGCGCCAGCAGCCCGATACAGGATCAAGAGACCCAGTACTTC
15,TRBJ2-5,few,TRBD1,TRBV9,CASSATGNKVEPQYF,TGTGCCAGCAGCGCGACAGGGAACAAGGTTGAGCCCCAGTACTTC
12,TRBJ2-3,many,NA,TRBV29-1,CSVASSTDTQYF,TGCAGCGTTGCCTCTAGCACAGATACGCAGTATTTT
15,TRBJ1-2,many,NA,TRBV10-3,CASSEAVNLNYGYTF,TGTGCCAGCAGTGAGGCAGTCAACCTCAACTATGGCTACACCTTC
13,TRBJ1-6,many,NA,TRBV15,CATSRVGVSPLHF,TGTGCCACCAGCAGAGTCGGGGTTTCACCCCTCCACTTT
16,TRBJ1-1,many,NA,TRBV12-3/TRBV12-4,CASSLGGARVNTEAFF,TGTGCCAGCAGTTTAGGAGGCGCAAGGGTGAACACTGAAGCTTTCTTT
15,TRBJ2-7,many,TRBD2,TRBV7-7,CASSSRGAQPYEQYF,TGTGCTAGCAGCTCGCGGGGGGCCCAACCCTACGAGCAGTACTTC
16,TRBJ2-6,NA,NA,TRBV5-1,CASSLSHGAGANVLTF,TGCGCCAGCAGCTTGTCTCACGGGGCTGGGGCCAACGTCCTGACTTTC
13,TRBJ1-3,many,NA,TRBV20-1,CSAQQGAGNTIYF,TGCAGTGCTCAACAGGGCGCTGGAAACACCATATATTTT
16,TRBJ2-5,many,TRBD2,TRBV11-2,CASSLGAGGPGETQYF,TGTGCCAGCAGCTTAGGGGCGGGGGGGCCCGGTGAGACCCAGTACTTC
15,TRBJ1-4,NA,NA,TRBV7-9,CASSSDRLYNEKLFF,TGTGCCAGCAGCAGTGACAGGTTGTACAATGAAAAACTGTTTTTT
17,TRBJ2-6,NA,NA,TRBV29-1,CSVDGDGDNYGANVLTF,TGCAGCGTTGATGGTGACGGGGATAACTATGGGGCCAACGTCCTGACTTTC
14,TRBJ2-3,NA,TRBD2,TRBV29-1,CSVHGGDGTDTQYF,TGCAGCGTTCACGGGGGGGATGGCACAGATACGCAGTATTTT
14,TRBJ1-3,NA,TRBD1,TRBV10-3,CAIRTGGVQDTIYF,TGTGCCATCAGGACAGGGGGAGTCCAAGACACCATATATTTT
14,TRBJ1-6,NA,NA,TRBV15,CATSRRTENSPLHF,TGTGCCACCAGCAGAAGGACAGAAAATTCACCCCTCCACTTT
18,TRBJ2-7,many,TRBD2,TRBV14,CASSQPGLAGPRSYEQYF,TGTGCCAGCAGCCAACCGGGACTAGCGGGACCACGCTCCTACGAGCAGTACTTC
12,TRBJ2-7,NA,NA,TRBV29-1,CSVDGGIGEQYF,TGCAGCGTTGACGGCGGTATCGGCGAGCAGTACTTC
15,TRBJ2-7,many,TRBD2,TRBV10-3,CATGSQGRGGYEQYF,TGTGCCACCGGATCACAGGGACGGGGGGGCTACGAGCAGTACTTC
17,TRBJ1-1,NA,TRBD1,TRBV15,CATSTLWGPDRDTEAFF,TGTGCCACCAGCACCCTCTGGGGCCCCGACAGGGACACTGAAGCTTTCTTT
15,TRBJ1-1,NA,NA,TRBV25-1,CASSQDRGTGTEAFF,TGTGCCAGCAGCCAAGATAGGGGGACGGGGACTGAAGCTTTCTTT
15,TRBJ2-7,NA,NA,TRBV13,CASSQAPGRAYEQYF,TGTGCCAGCAGCCAAGCTCCCGGGCGCGCCTACGAGCAGTACTTC
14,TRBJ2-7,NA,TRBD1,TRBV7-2,CASSFAGGRGEQYF,TGTGCCAGCAGCTTCGCAGGGGGCAGGGGCGAGCAGTACTTC
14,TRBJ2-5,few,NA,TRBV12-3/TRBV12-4,CASFGSGNPETQYF,TGTGCTAGTTTCGGGTCGGGGAATCCAGAGACCCAGTACTTC
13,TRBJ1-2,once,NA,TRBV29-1,CSYEDSPSGGYTF,TGCAGTTACGAAGACAGCCCCTCGGGTGGCTACACCTTC
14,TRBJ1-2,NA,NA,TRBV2,CASSEAGVAYGYTF,TGTGCCAGCAGTGAAGCAGGGGTTGCCTATGGCTACACCTTC
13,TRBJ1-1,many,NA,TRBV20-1,CSATPQGNTEAFF,TGCAGTGCTACCCCACAGGGGAACACTGAAGCTTTCTTT
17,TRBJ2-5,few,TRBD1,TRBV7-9,CASSYSWDRGDQETQYF,TGTGCCAGCAGTTACTCCTGGGACAGGGGAGATCAAGAGACCCAGTACTTC
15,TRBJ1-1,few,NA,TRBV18,CASSPPRGHYTEAFF,TGTGCCAGCTCACCCCCCAGGGGCCACTACACTGAAGCTTTCTTT
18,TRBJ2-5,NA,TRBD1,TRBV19,CARSIWPGGSRGQETQYF,TGTGCCAGATCCATATGGCCAGGGGGTAGTAGGGGACAGGAGACCCAGTACTTC
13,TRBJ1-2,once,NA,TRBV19,CASRTARAYGYTF,TGTGCCAGTAGGACAGCTAGGGCCTATGGCTACACCTTC
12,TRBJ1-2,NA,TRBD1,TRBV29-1,CSVVEGASGYTF,TGCAGCGTTGTCGAGGGGGCGAGTGGCTACACCTTC
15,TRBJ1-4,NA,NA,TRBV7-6,CASSYKRVGNEKLFF,TGTGCCAGCAGCTATAAACGCGTGGGCAATGAAAAACTGTTTTTT
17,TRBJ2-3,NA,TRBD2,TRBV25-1,CASSEPQLAGDTDTQYF,TGTGCCAGCAGTGAACCACAACTAGCGGGGGACACAGATACGCAGTATTTT
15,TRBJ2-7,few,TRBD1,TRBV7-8,CASSPTGGVFYEQYF,TGTGCCAGCAGCCCGACAGGGGGTGTCTTCTACGAGCAGTACTTC
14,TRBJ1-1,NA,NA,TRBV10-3,CAISEGGDQTEAFF,TGTGCCATCAGTGAGGGGGGAGACCAGACTGAAGCTTTCTTT
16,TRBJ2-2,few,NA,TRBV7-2,CASTPARGGNTGELFF,TGTGCCAGCACACCGGCCCGCGGGGGCAACACCGGGGAGCTGTTTTTT
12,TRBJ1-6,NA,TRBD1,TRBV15,CATGQINSPLHF,TGTGCCACGGGACAGATTAATTCACCCCTCCACTTT
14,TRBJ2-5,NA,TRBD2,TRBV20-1,CSARVGGMRETQYF,TGCAGTGCTAGGGTGGGGGGGATGAGGGAGACCCAGTACTTC
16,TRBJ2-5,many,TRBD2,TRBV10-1,CASSDRSGGLQETQYF,TGCGCCAGCAGTGATAGGAGCGGGGGACTCCAAGAGACCCAGTACTTC
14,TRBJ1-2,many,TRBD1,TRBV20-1,CSATQTGSNYGYTF,TGCAGTGCTACACAGACAGGGTCGAACTATGGCTACACCTTC
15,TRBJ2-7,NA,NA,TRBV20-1,CSARDLSRGFYEQYF,TGCAGTGCTAGAGATCTTAGCCGAGGGTTTTACGAGCAGTACTTC